These 20 T cell receptor beta chains were all obtained from the same sample, sequenced in a study of technical replicates of blood from several donors. Sequenced by immunoSEQ multiplex PCR; TCRdb stores in-frame clones only, minus some. The sample holds tens of thousands of clones, approximately 94% seen once. Sequencing used T cells isolated from PBMCs. The receptors were sampled from a human donor in good health.

V and J are TRBV5-6 and TRBJ2-1, with 9 bases fitting TRBD1. CDR3 size: 14 residues. CDR1 and CDR2 (germline): SGHDT, YYEEEE. Trimming removed 3 bases from V and 2 bases from J; junction bases left unmatched: 0. CDR3 residues: CASSYRGPYNEQFF. In DNA, the CDR3 is TGTGCCAGCAGCTACAGGGGGCCCTACAATGAGCAGTTCTTC.

The chain has TRBV27 and TRBJ1-4; TRBD1 is a possible D gene (5 bases). CDR1 and CDR2 from the germline V gene are MNHEY and SMNVEV (reference sequence). The CDR3 covers 16 residues. The V and J ends lost 5 bases and 3 bases respectively, with 16 bases between them. The CDR3 DNA reads as TGTGCCAGCAGTCCACAAGGGGTACTGCCTAATGAAAAACTGTTTTTT. Translated, it gives CASSPQGVLPNEKLFF.

The genes are TRBV6-5 and TRBJ1-4; D is ambiguous. The V and J ends lost 6 bases and 2 bases respectively, with 10 bases between them. The CDR3 has 14 residues. Germline V CDR1 and CDR2: MNHEY, SVGAGI. The CDR3 loop reads CASRPQWTNEKLFF. Here the CDR3 DNA reads TGTGCCAGCAGGCCACAGTGGACTAATGAAAAACTGTTTTTT.

This chain links TRBV6-4 with TRBJ2-2; the D gene is possibly TRBD1 (5 bases). There are 14 residues in the CDR3. Germline-derived CDR1 and CDR2 are MRHNA and SNTAGT. V lost 7 bases and J lost 1, with 10 bases in between. The CDR3 spells CASKTDLNTGELFF. The DNA for the CDR3 is TGTGCCAGCAAGACAGACCTGAACACCGGGGAGCTGTTTTTT.

The chain combines TRBV27 with TRBJ1-5; D remains unclear. The CDR3 loop spans 13 amino acids. With 3 bases removed from V and 2 bases from J, the gap between germline ends came to 5 bases. Germline V gives CDR1 MNHEY, CDR2 SMNVEV (reference sequence). CDR3 loop: CASSFRGNQPQHF. The DNA for the CDR3 is TGTGCCAGCAGTTTCCGGGGCAATCAGCCCCAGCATTTT.

The genes are TRBV11-2 and TRBJ2-1; D gene ambiguous. Trimming cost V 1 base and J 7 bases, with 8 bases left between them. Germline values: CDR1 SGHAT, CDR2 FQNNGV. The CDR3 spans 13 residues. CDR3 loop: CASSLAMVNEQFF. The CDR3 bases are TGTGCCAGCAGCTTAGCTATGGTTAATGAGCAGTTCTTC.

The chain carries TRBV5-1 and TRBJ2-5; 11 positions match TRBD2. The V gene end was trimmed by 4 bases and the J gene end by 4 bases; junction bases not matched to a gene: 9. The germline CDR1 and CDR2 sequences are SGHRS and YFSETQ. The CDR3 sequence is 16 residues long. The CDR3 nucleotides read TGCGCCAGCAGCCGTACCAGTCTAGCGGGAGGAGAGACCCAGTACTTC. Translating gives CASSRTSLAGGETQYF. The complete variable domain, with remaining parts taken from reference TRBV5-1 and TRBJ2-5, reads KAGVTQTPRYLIKTRGQQVTLSCSPISGHRSVSWYQQTPGQGLQFLFEYFSETQRNKGNFPGRFSGRQFSNSRSEMNVSTLELGDSALYLCASSRTSLAGGETQYFGPGTRLLVL.

CDR3 bases: TGTGCCAGCACCATAACTAGCGGGGATACAGATACGCAGTATTTT. This encodes CASTITSGDTDTQYF. This sequence joins TRBV7-2 and TRBJ2-3; TRBD2 matches 10 bases. CDR3 length equals 15 residues. The junction had 7 bases not matched to a gene; V was cut back by 7 bases and J by 3 bases. Germline loops: CDR1 SGHTA, CDR2 FQGNSA.

The genes are TRBV30 and TRBJ2-3, with 8 nucleotides matching TRBD2. The CDR3 has 14 amino acids. Looked up from germline, CDR1 is GTSNPN and CDR2 is SVGIG (reference sequence). V trimming: 0 bases; J trimming: 1 base; junction bases outside the gene matches: 0. CDR3 DNA sequence: TGTGCCTGGAGTGTACTAGCGGGCACAGATACGCAGTATTTT. Translating gives CAWSVLAGTDTQYF.

The CDR3 coding sequence is TGCGCCAGCAGCCCTCTCGGGGATCAGCCCCAGCATTTT. Translation: CASSPLGDQPQHF. The chain is built from TRBV4-1 and TRBJ1-5; D ambiguous. This CDR3 is built from 13 residues. Germline V CDR1 and CDR2: MGHRA, YSYEKL. Trimming shortened V by 4 bases and J by 5 bases, and 9 bases separated the two germline ends.

The V call is TRBV28, the J call TRBJ1-4; D ambiguous. In germline, CDR1 is MDHEN, CDR2 SYDVKM. V was pared by 2 bases and J by 3 bases, with 10 bases between. CDR3 length: 15 residues. The CDR3 nucleotides are TGTGCCAGCAGTTTAGAGGGTCTGGCTAATGAAAAACTGTTTTTT. Translation gives CASSLEGLANEKLFF.

The rearrangement joins TRBV5-6 to TRBJ1-6; 9 nucleotides agree with TRBD1. The V gene's germline CDR1 is SGHDT and CDR2 YYEEEE. The CDR3 length is 14 residues. Unmatched junction bases numbered 5, after V lost 3 bases and J lost 10 bases. The chain's CDR3 is CASSSGQGRSPLHF. In nucleotides, the CDR3 is TGTGCCAGCAGCTCGGGACAGGGACGATCACCCCTCCACTTT. The full variable domain, its missing parts supplied by reference TRBV5-6 and TRBJ1-6, is DAGVTQSPTHLIKTRGQQVTLRCSPKSGHDTVSWYQQALGQGPQFIFQYYEEEERQRGNFPDRFSGHQFPNYSSELNVNALLLGDSALYLCASSSGQGRSPLHFGNGTRLTVT.

V is TRBV4-1 and J is TRBJ2-7; 7 positions agree with TRBD2. V lost 0 bases and J lost 4; bases outside the gene matches: 9. Germline CDR1 reads MGHRA; CDR2 reads YSYEKL. The CDR3 totals 16 residues. The CDR3 loop reads CASSQEKMGGIYEQYF. CDR3 DNA sequence: TGCGCCAGCAGCCAAGAAAAGATGGGAGGGATTTACGAGCAGTACTTC.

The V and J genes are TRBV7-2 and TRBJ2-1; 9 bases fit TRBD2. J lost 6 bases, V lost 0 bases, and 6 bases had no gene match. This CDR3 spans 16 amino acids. The germline CDR1 and CDR2 sequences are SGHTA and FQGNSA. The DNA for the CDR3 is TGTGCCAGCAGCTTAGCCGTATTGGGACTAGCCAATGAGCAGTTCTTC. Translation gives CASSLAVLGLANEQFF.

The chain uses TRBV19 and TRBJ2-7; 11 nucleotides agree with TRBD1. In germline, CDR1 is LNHDA, CDR2 SQIVND (reference sequence). Trimming removed 3 bases from V and 4 bases from J; junction bases left unmatched: 11. The CDR3 is 17 residues long. The CDR3 DNA is TGTGCCAGTAGTATCGGAGAAGGGACAGGGGGGAGATACGAGCAGTACTTC. Its translation is CASSIGEGTGGRYEQYF.

CDR3 residues: CASTAGDITYNEQFF. The CDR3 DNA reads as TGTGCCAGCACAGCGGGAGATATCACCTACAATGAGCAGTTCTTC. This rearrangement joins TRBV28 to TRBJ2-1; 8 bases align to TRBD2. This CDR3 spans 15 amino acids. The V segment lost 7 bases and the J segment 2 bases; nucleotides outside the gene matches: 7. Germline-derived CDR1 and CDR2 are MDHEN and SYDVKM. Filled out from reference TRBV28 and TRBJ2-1, the complete variable domain reads DVKVTQSSRYLVKRTGEKVFLECVQDMDHENMFWYRQDPGLGLRLIYFSYDVKMKEKGDIPEGYSVSREKKERFSLILESASTNQTSMYLCASTAGDITYNEQFFGPGTRLTVL.

This chain links TRBV5-1 with TRBJ2-4; 11 bases are shared with TRBD2. CDR3 length equals 14 residues. Germline loops: CDR1 SGHRS, CDR2 YFSETQ. V trimming: 4 bases; J trimming: 9 bases; junction bases outside the gene matches: 6. The CDR3 region is CASSPGTSGGIQYF. CDR3 sequence (DNA): TGCGCCAGCAGCCCCGGGACTAGCGGTGGCATTCAGTACTTC. The complete variable domain, with remaining parts taken from reference TRBV5-1 and TRBJ2-4, reads KAGVTQTPRYLIKTRGQQVTLSCSPISGHRSVSWYQQTPGQGLQFLFEYFSETQRNKGNFPGRFSGRQFSNSRSEMNVSTLELGDSALYLCASSPGTSGGIQYFGAGTRLSVL.

The rearrangement joins TRBV7-9 to TRBJ2-7, with D unresolved. In germline, CDR1 is SEHNR, CDR2 FQNEAQ (reference sequence). Trimming removed 2 bases from V and 3 bases from J, with 5 bases in between. The CDR3 consists of 12 residues. The CDR3 loop is CASSLISYEQYF. DNA of the CDR3: TGTGCCAGCAGCTTAATCAGCTACGAGCAGTACTTC.

The CDR3 here is CASSHGLPYEQYF. CDR3 coding DNA: TGTGCCAGTAGTCACGGACTTCCCTACGAGCAGTACTTC. This chain connects TRBV19 to TRBJ2-7, with TRBD2 as a possible D gene (5 bases). CDR1 is LNHDA and CDR2 is SQIVND in the germline V gene (reference sequence). V lost 5 bases, J lost 2 bases, and 10 bases lay in between. CDR3 length: 13 amino acids.

The chain couples TRBV19 to TRBJ1-2; no definite D call. This CDR3 region has 12 residues. Germline loops: CDR1 LNHDA, CDR2 SQIVND (reference sequence). V dropped 5 bases and J dropped 1 base, with 5 bases sitting between them. This CDR3 reads CASSFLNYGYTF. The CDR3 nucleotides read TGTGCCAGTAGTTTCCTTAACTATGGCTACACCTTC. The full variable domain, with the rest looked up from reference TRBV19 and TRBJ1-2, is DGGITQSPKYLFRKEGQNVTLSCEQNLNHDAMYWYRQDPGQGLRLIYYSQIVNDFQKGDIAEGYSVSREKKESFPLTVTSAQKNPTAFYLCASSFLNYGYTFGSGTRLTVV.